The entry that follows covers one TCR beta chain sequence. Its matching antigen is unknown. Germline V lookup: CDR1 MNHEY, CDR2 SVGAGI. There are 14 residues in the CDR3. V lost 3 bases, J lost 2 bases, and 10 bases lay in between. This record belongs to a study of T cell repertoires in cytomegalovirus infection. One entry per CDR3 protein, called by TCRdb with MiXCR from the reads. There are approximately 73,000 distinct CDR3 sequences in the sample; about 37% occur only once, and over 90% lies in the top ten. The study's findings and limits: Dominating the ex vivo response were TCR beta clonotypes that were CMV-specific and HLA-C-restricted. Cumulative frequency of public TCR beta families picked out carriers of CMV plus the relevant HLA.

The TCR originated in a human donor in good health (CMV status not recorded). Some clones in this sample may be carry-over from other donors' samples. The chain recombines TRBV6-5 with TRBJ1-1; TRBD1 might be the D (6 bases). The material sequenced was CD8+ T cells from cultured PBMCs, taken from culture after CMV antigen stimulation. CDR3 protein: CASSYDRPNTEAFF. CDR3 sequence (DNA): TGTGCCAGCAGTTATGACAGGCCTAACACTGAAGCTTTCTTT.